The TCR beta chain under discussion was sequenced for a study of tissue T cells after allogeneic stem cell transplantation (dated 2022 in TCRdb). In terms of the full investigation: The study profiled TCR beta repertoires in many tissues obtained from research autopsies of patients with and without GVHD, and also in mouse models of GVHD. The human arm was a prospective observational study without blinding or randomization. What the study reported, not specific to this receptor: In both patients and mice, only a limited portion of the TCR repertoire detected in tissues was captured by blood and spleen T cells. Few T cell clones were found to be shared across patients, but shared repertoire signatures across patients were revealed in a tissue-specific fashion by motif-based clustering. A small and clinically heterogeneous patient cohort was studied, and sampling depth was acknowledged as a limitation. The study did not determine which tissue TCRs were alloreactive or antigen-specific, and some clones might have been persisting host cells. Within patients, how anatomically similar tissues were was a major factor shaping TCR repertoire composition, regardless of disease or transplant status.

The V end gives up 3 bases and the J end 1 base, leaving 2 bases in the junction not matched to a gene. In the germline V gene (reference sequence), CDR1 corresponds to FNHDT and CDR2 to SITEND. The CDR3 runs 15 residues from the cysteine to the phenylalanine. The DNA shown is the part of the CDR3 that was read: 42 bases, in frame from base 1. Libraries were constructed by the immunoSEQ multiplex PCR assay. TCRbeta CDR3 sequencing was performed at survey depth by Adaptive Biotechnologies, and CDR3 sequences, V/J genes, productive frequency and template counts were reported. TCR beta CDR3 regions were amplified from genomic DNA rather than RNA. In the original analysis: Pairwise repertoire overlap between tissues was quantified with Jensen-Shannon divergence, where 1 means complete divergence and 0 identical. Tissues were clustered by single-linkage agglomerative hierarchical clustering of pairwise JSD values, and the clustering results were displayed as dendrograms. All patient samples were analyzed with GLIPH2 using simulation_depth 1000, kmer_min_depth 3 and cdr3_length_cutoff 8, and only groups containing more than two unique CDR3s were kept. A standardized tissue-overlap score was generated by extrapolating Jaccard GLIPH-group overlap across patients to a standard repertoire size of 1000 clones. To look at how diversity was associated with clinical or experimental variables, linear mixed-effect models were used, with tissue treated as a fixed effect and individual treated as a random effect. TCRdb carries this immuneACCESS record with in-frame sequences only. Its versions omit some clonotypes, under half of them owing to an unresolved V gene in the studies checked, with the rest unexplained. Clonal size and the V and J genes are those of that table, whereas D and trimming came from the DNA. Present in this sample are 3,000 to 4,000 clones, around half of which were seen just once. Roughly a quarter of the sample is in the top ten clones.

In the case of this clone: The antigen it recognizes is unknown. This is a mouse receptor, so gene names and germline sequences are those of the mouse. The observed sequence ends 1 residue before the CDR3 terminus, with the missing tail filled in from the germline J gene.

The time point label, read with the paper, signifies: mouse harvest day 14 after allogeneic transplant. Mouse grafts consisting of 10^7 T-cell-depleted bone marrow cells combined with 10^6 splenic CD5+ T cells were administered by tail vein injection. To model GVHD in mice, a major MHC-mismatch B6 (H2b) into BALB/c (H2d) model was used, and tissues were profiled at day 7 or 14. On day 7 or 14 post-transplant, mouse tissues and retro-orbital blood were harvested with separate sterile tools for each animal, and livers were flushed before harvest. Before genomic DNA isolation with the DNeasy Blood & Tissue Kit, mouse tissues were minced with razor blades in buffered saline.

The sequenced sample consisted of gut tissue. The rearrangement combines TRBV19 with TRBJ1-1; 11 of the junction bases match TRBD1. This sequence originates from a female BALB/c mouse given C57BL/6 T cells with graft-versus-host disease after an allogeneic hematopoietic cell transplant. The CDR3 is CASSRTGGENTEVFF. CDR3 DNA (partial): TGTGCCAGCAGTAGGACAGGGGGCGAAAACACAGAAGTCTTC.